This T cell receptor beta chain was retrieved from a study of early T cells in non-severe SARS-CoV-2 infection. Study in general: The chains were unpaired, and the sequenced material was bulk RNA from unsorted whole blood.

In TCRdb, the 5' RACE reads were re-called with MiXCR into one record per CDR3 protein. The repertoire holds about 66,000 distinct CDR3 sequences, with less than 15% as singletons. About this clonotype itself: Its antigen remains unknown.

Findings and limits, study-wide: Matches to VDJdb favored anti-spike CD8 responses and missed private and CD4 specificities.

Trimming stripped 0 bases from V and 5 bases from J, with 11 bases between. The CDR3 contains 14 residues. Germline V gene sequence: CDR1 SGDLS, CDR2 YYNGEE. Material: whole blood. The chain is built from TRBV9 and TRBJ1-1; no firm D call. This sequence originates from an adult who was a healthcare worker with PCR-confirmed SARS-CoV-2 infection or an uninfected control (not recorded which). CDR3 in DNA: TGTGCCAGCAGCGTAGGGGAGCGGAATACTGAAGCTTTCTTT. It yields the protein CASSVGERNTEAFF.